The 20 T cell receptor beta chains listed next were all sequenced from one sample in a study of CD8 T cells in ankylosing spondylitis. TCRdb itself ran the 5' RACE reads through MiXCR, one entry per CDR3 protein. The sample holds about 250,000 distinct CDR3 sequences, about 10% seen once. Material for sequencing was blood, either unsorted or a sorted T cell fraction (not recorded which). The source is a male donor with ankylosing spondylitis or in good health (not recorded which).

This clonotype has ten or more counts. The chain's CDR3 is CASSLAGTNPYNEQFF. The CDR3 DNA follows: TGCGCCAGCAGCTTGGCGGGGACTAACCCGTACAATGAGCAGTTCTTC. The chain is built from TRBV5-1 and TRBJ2-1, with TRBD2 matching over 7 bases. V was clipped by 0 bases and J by 4 bases; unmatched bases: 7. Looked up from germline, CDR1 is SGHRS and CDR2 is YFSETQ. The CDR3 length is 16 residues.

This clonotype was recorded at least ten times. V usage is TRBV5-1 and J usage is TRBJ2-3; TRBD2 is a possible D gene (6 bases). Germline V lookup: CDR1 SGHRS, CDR2 YFSETQ. CDR3 length: 15 residues. Trimming took off 4 bases at V and 0 bases at J, with 12 bases between the two ends. Here the CDR3 DNA reads TGCGCCAGCAGCGCGGGACTTTCCAGCACAGATACGCAGTATTTT. Translation: CASSAGLSSTDTQYF. The full variable domain, its missing parts supplied by reference TRBV5-1 and TRBJ2-3, is KAGVTQTPRYLIKTRGQQVTLSCSPISGHRSVSWYQQTPGQGLQFLFEYFSETQRNKGNFPGRFSGRQFSNSRSEMNVSTLELGDSALYLCASSAGLSSTDTQYFGPGTRLTVL.

This chain uses TRBV3-1 with TRBJ2-6; D is possibly TRBD1 (6 bases). Trimming removed 2 bases from V and 5 bases from J, with 10 bases in between. There are 15 residues in the CDR3. Germline lookup yields CDR1 LGHDT and CDR2 YNNKEL (reference sequence). In nucleotides, the CDR3 is TGTGCCAGCAGCCAAATCAGGGGTAGGGCCAACGTCCTGACTTTC. The encoded protein is CASSQIRGRANVLTF.

This clonotype was recorded many times. The chain's CDR3 is CASSLRDMALEKLFF. CDR3 sequence (DNA): TGCGCCAGCAGCTTACGGGACATGGCTCTGGAAAAACTGTTTTTT. V and J are TRBV5-1 and TRBJ1-4; D perhaps matches TRBD1 (6 bases). Germline assignment: CDR1 SGHRS and CDR2 YFSETQ. V was pared by 2 bases and J by 8 bases, with 16 bases between. The CDR3 totals 15 residues.

There are a few counts of this clonotype. The V and J genes are TRBV7-2 and TRBJ2-1; 8 positions match TRBD1. The CDR3 is 14 residues long. The V segment lost 5 bases and the J segment 9 bases; nucleotides outside the gene matches: 9. Germline V CDR1 and CDR2: SGHTA, FQGNSA. CDR3 sequence (DNA): TGTGCCAGCAGCGGAGGACAGGGTATCGGTGAGCAGTTCTTC. This codes for CASSGGQGIGEQFF.

This clonotype was seen ten or more times. The chain links TRBV7-6 to TRBJ2-3, with D possibly being TRBD2 (7 bases). CDR1 and CDR2 (germline): SGHVS, FNYEAQ. The germline V and J ends were trimmed by 2 bases and 5 bases, with 17 bases remaining between them. CDR3 size: 16 residues. The CDR3 DNA follows: TGTGCCAGCAGCTTACGGGGGGCCGCTCCCAGAGATACGCAGTATTTT. This encodes CASSLRGAAPRDTQYF.

The rearrangement uses TRBV20-1 and TRBJ1-6; 9 nucleotides match TRBD1. Germline CDR1 reads DFQATT; CDR2 reads SNEGSKA (reference sequence). Trimming at V came to 5 bases and at J to 8 bases, leaving 4 bases not matched to a gene. The CDR3 has 13 amino acids. This chain's CDR3 is CSALRTGDSPLHF. CDR3 nucleotides: TGCAGTGCTCTCCGGACAGGGGATTCACCCCTCCACTTT.

This chain connects TRBV29-1 to TRBJ2-3; D gene ambiguous. The V gene lost 3 bases and the J gene lost 1 base, with 8 bases spanning the gap. Germline loops: CDR1 SQVTM, CDR2 ANQGSEA. The CDR3 spans 13 residues. The CDR3 bases are TGCAGCGTTGAGGTGAGAGGCACAGATACGCAGTATTTT. Translation: CSVEVRGTDTQYF.

This clonotype occurred a few times. The gene calls are TRBV18 and TRBJ2-2; the match to TRBD1 covers 7 bases. Trimming took 2 bases from V and 6 from J; bases not matched to a gene: 6. Germline CDR1 KGHSH, CDR2 LQKENI. This CDR3 is 15 amino acids long. The CDR3 region has the DNA TGTGCCAGCTCACCAGCCGGGACAGCGCCCGGGGAGCTGTTTTTT. Protein: CASSPAGTAPGELFF.

This clonotype occurred many times. The chain links TRBV12-3 or TRBV12-4 to TRBJ2-7, with TRBD1 identical over 7 bases. CDR3 length equals 14 residues. V dropped 2 bases and J dropped 3; count of bases not matched to a gene: 4. The CDR3 reads CASSLSGQFYEQYF. The CDR3 nucleotides are TGTGCCAGCAGTTTATCGGGACAGTTCTACGAGCAGTACTTC.

The chain carries TRBV6-6 and TRBJ1-2; TRBD1 matches 9 bases. Unmatched junction bases numbered 5, after V lost 2 bases and J lost 4 bases. Germline V lookup: CDR1 MNHNY, CDR2 SVGAGI (reference sequence). This CDR3 has 15 amino acids. For the CDR3, the DNA is TGTGCCAGCAGTTACCAACCGGGACAGGGCTATGGCTACACCTTC. It encodes CASSYQPGQGYGYTF.

This clonotype was seen only a few times. The gene calls are TRBV6-6 and TRBJ1-1; possible D gene TRBD1, 6 bases. This CDR3 is built from 13 residues. V lost 6 bases and J 10 bases, leaving 18 bases between the germline ends. CDR1 MNHNY and CDR2 SVGAGI come from the germline V gene (reference sequence). The CDR3 region has the DNA TGTGCCAGCAGACAGGGACTCGGTTTGGGAGCTTTCTTT. Translating gives CASRQGLGLGAFF.

The sample holds many counts of this clonotype. The rearrangement links TRBV6-1 to TRBJ2-3; no definite D call. Germline values: CDR1 MNHNS, CDR2 SASEGT. The CDR3 extends over 14 amino acids. Between the trimmed V and J ends, which lost 5 bases and 5 bases, there was a span of 14 bases. The CDR3 DNA reads as TGTGCCAGCAGTCCGGAAGGGTTTGAAGATACGCAGTATTTT. Translated: CASSPEGFEDTQYF.

The genes are TRBV18 and TRBJ2-7; 7 bases match TRBD1. Losses at the gene ends were 6 bases for V and 2 bases for J; bases not matched to a gene: 13. The CDR3 has 16 amino acids. The germline V gene has CDR1 KGHSH and CDR2 LQKENI. The DNA of the CDR3 is TGTGCCAGCTCCCCCCTCCTGACAGGGTCTGCCTACGAGCAGTACTTC. Its protein product is CASSPLLTGSAYEQYF.

This clonotype was found many times. This rearrangement joins TRBV13 to TRBJ1-1, with TRBD1 matching over 10 bases. The germline CDR1 and CDR2 sequences are PRHDT and FYEKMQ (reference sequence). The V segment lost 4 bases and the J segment 8 bases; nucleotides outside the gene matches: 13. The CDR3 has 16 amino acids. CDR3 amino acids: CASSSSDRGLPLEAFF. The CDR3 DNA reads TGTGCCAGCAGCTCCTCAGACAGGGGGCTACCCTTAGAAGCTTTCTTT. The full variable domain, in which reference TRBV13 and TRBJ1-1 provide the parts outside the CDR3, is AAGVIQSPRHLIKEKRETATLKCYPIPRHDTVYWYQQGPGQDPQFLISFYEKMQSDKGSIPDRFSAQQFSDYHSELNMSSLELGDSALYFCASSSSDRGLPLEAFFGQGTRLTVV.

This clonotype was seen more than once but under ten times. The chain uses TRBV3-1 and TRBJ2-7, with 10 positions matching TRBD2. Germline CDR1 reads LGHDT; CDR2 reads YNNKEL (reference sequence). The V gene end was trimmed by 6 bases and the J gene end by 3 bases; junction bases not matched to a gene: 20. The CDR3 sequence is 19 residues long. The CDR3 region has the DNA TGTGCCAGCAGTTTCGTTTCACTAGCGGGGCCGGGCGGGAACTACGAGCAGTACTTC. Amino acids: CASSFVSLAGPGGNYEQYF.

Many counts were recorded for this clonotype. The CDR3 bases are TGCGCCAGCAGCTTTGAGGGGGAGTGGTCGGGCTACACCTTC. It translates to CASSFEGEWSGYTF. The chain combines TRBV5-1 with TRBJ1-2; D is possibly TRBD1 (6 bases). The CDR3 contains 14 residues. Germline V gives CDR1 SGHRS, CDR2 YFSETQ. Trimming took off 2 bases at V and 8 bases at J, with 16 bases between the two ends.

This clonotype was detected ten times or more. V is TRBV20-1 and J is TRBJ1-1; no clear D gene. V gave up 1 base and J gave up 7 bases, with 16 bases separating them. This CDR3 comprises 14 residues. Germline V gene data show CDR1 as DFQATT and CDR2 as SNEGSKA (reference sequence). CDR3 loop: CSARVSPSSLEAFF. CDR3 bases: TGCAGTGCTAGAGTCAGTCCTTCCTCACTTGAAGCTTTCTTT.

This clonotype was seen repeatedly, ten times or more. The J gene is TRBJ2-5, the V gene TRBV24-1, with D possibly matching TRBD1 (6 bases). The CDR3 spans 14 residues. Germline CDR1 KGHDR, CDR2 SFDVKD. With 1 base removed from V and 5 bases from J, the gap between germline ends came to 10 bases. This CDR3 reads CATSDFRGWETQYF. DNA for the CDR3: TGTGCCACCAGTGATTTCAGGGGCTGGGAGACCCAGTACTTC.

This clonotype came up many times. The chain is built from TRBV25-1 and TRBJ2-3, with 8 bases aligning to TRBD1. This CDR3 spans 15 amino acids. Germline CDR1 reads MGHDK; CDR2 reads SYGVNS. With 2 bases clipped from V and 2 bases from J, the junction kept 3 bases outside the gene matches. The CDR3 spells CASSETGGFTDTQYF. In DNA, the CDR3 is TGTGCCAGCAGTGAAACAGGGGGTTTCACAGATACGCAGTATTTT.